This TCR beta chain was retrieved from a study of blood T cell repertoires in COVID-19 (dated by TCRdb to 2018 to 2020). Turning to the overall study: Samples from collaborators originated in the United States, Italy and Spain and spanned both the acute and convalescent phases of COVID-19. The material from the prospective study consisted of cDNA or gDNA derived from T cells, B-cell-depleted T cells, or PBMCs. The dataset comprised deeply sampled blood TCRbeta repertoires from subjects exposed to, actively infected with, or recovered from COVID-19. The repertoires were made available in a free public database intended to serve as a resource for research on the immune response to SARS-CoV-2. Samples were obtained from the ongoing ImmuneRACE study (first 160 participants) and from 1,200 or so subjects provided by 6 global collaborators. The sample metadata nearly always contained a de-identified subject ID, COVID-19 status, age in years and sex. Where HLA class I and class II types were available, the types were taken from metadata supplied by the sample provider, not from assay-based typing. Study-wide conclusions, independent of this receptor: Clinical and demographic metadata were provided uncurated, with the amount varying by source and participant.

Regarding this clone: Its antigen is unknown. Per-base qualities were not stored, and no clone one base away is much larger.

TCRbeta CDR3 regions were amplified from genomic DNA by means of the immunoSEQ Assay, a bias-controlled multiplex PCR. In the paper's pipeline: Nucleated cell counts per sample were estimated from amplification of reference gene primers within the assay. Sequence reads were collapsed and filtered to measure the absolute abundance of every unique TCRbeta CDR3 rearrangement. For each sample, productive Simpson clonality was calculated by taking the square root of Simpson's diversity index across productive rearrangements. TCRdb's version of the immuneACCESS table is confined to in-frame rearrangements and falls short of the full clone set. An unresolved V gene accounts for under half of the shortfall where checked; the remainder is of unknown origin. The V and J calls and clone size were taken over from that table, and D and trimming were inferred from the DNA. Across this sample there are tens of thousands of clones, with around 90% seen only once. The ten largest clones represent approximately 5.4% of the sample.

The collaborating institutions used their own protocols to collect whole blood in K2EDTA tubes. For TCRbeta analysis, collaborators shipped samples as frozen whole blood, isolated PBMCs, or DNA extracted from either of those sample types. Including the terminal cysteine and phenylalanine, the CDR3 comprises 15 residues. Just CDR3 DNA is preserved here, 45 bases in frame from base 1. Looking up the germline V gene (reference sequence) yields CDR1 MNHEY and CDR2 SMNVEV. V trim: 4 bases; J trim: 4 bases; unmatched bases: 7. The sequencing sample was made of peripheral blood. Recombination joined TRBV27 with TRBJ2-3, with TRBD2 matching 8 junction bases. The receptor comes from a man in his 60s with active COVID-19. CDR3 protein: CASSSPGGAADTQYF. The DNA is TGTGCCAGCAGTTCCCCCGGGGGGGCCGCAGATACGCAGTATTTT.